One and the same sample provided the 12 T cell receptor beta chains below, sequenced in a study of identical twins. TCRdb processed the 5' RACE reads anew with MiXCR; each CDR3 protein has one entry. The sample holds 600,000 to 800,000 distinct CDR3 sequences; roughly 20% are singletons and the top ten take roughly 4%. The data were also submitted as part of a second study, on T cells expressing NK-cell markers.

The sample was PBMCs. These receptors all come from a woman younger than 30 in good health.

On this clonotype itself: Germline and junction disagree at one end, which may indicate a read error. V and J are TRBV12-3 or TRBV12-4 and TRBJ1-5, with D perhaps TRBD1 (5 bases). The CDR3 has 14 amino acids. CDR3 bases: TGTGCCAGCAGTTTTGGGGACCTCAATCAACCCCAGCATTTT. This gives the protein CASSFGDLNQPQHF.

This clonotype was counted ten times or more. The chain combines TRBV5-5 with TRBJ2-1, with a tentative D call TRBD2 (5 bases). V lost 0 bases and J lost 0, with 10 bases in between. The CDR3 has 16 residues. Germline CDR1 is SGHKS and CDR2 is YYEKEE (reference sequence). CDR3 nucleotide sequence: TGTGCCAGCAGCTTGGCCAAGCGGAGCTCCTACAATGAGCAGTTCTTC. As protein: CASSLAKRSSYNEQFF.

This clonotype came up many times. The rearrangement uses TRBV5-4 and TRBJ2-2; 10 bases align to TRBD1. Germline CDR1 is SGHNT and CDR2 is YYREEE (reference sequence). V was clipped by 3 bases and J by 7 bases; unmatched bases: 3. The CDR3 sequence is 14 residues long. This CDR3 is CASSWGQGNGELFF. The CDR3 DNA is TGTGCCAGCAGCTGGGGACAGGGGAACGGGGAGCTGTTTTTT.

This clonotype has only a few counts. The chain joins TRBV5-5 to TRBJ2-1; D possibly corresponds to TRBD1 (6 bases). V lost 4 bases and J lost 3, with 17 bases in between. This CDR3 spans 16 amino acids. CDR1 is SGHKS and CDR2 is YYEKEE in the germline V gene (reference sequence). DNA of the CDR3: TGTGCCAGCAGCGCTGGACAGACAGCGATCTACAATGAGCAGTTCTTC. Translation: CASSAGQTAIYNEQFF.

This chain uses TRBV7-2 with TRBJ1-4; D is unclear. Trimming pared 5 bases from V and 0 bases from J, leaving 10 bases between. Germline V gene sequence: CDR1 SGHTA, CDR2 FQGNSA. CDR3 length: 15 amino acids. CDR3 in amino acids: CASSKGSTTNEKLFF. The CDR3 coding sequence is TGTGCCAGCAGCAAGGGCTCAACAACTAATGAAAAACTGTTTTTT.

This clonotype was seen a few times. In DNA, the CDR3 is TGTGCCACCAGCAGAGATTCGTTTCCTGGAAACACCATATATTTT. This sequence encodes CATSRDSFPGNTIYF. The chain joins TRBV15 to TRBJ1-3, with D uncertain. The V gene lost 0 bases and the J gene lost 2 bases, with 8 bases spanning the gap. Per the germline V gene, CDR1 is LNHNV and CDR2 is YYDKDF (reference sequence). This CDR3 contains 15 residues.

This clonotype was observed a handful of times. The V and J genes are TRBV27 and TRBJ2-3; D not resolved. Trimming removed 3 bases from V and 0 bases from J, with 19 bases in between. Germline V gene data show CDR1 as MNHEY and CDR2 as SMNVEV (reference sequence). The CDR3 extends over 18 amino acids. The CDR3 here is CASSLAYPARYSTDTQYF. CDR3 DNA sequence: TGTGCCAGCAGTTTGGCCTACCCCGCCCGATATAGCACAGATACGCAGTATTTT.

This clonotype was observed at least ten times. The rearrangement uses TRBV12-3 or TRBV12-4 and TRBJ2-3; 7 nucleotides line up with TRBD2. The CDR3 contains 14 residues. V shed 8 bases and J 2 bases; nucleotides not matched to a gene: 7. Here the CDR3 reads CASGASGTTDTQYF. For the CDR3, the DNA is TGTGCCAGCGGGGCTAGCGGTACCACAGATACGCAGTATTTT.

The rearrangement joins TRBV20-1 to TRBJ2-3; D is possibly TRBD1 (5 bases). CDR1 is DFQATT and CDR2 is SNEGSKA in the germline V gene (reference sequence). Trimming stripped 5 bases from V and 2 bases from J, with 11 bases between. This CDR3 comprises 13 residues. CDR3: CSALTVNTDTQYF. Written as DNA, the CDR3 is TGCAGTGCTTTGACAGTAAACACAGATACGCAGTATTTT.

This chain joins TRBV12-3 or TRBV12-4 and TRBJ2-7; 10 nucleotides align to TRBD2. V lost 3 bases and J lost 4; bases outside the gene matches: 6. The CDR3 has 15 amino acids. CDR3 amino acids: CASSFQIAGGYEQYF. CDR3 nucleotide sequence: TGTGCCAGCAGTTTCCAGATAGCGGGGGGTTACGAGCAGTACTTC.

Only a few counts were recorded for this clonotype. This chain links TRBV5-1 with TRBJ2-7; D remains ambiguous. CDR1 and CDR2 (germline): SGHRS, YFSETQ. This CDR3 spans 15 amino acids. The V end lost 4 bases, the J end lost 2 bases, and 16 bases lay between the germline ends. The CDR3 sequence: CASSPQDLAPYEQYF. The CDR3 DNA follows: TGCGCCAGCAGCCCGCAGGACCTGGCCCCCTACGAGCAGTACTTC. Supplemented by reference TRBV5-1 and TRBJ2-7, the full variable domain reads KAGVTQTPRYLIKTRGQQVTLSCSPISGHRSVSWYQQTPGQGLQFLFEYFSETQRNKGNFPGRFSGRQFSNSRSEMNVSTLELGDSALYLCASSPQDLAPYEQYFGPGTRLTVT.

The CDR3 DNA reads as TGTGCCAGCAGCCAGAGGGGGAGCCCCAACTATGGCTACACCTTC. It yields the protein CASSQRGSPNYGYTF. The chain couples TRBV12-3 or TRBV12-4 to TRBJ1-2; D perhaps matches TRBD1 (6 bases). The CDR3 is made up of 15 amino acids. V dropped 6 bases and J dropped 2 bases, with 16 bases sitting between them.